The TCR beta chain described here comes from a study of high-grade serous ovarian cancer treatment subgroups. Clones were read by immunoSEQ multiplex PCR, and TCRdb kept only the in-frame ones, dropping some. The sample holds around 8,000 clones, 65% to 85% seen once. Note on this clone: Its specificity is not known.

Trimming removed 4 bases at V and 2 bases at J, with 8 bases between. The CDR3 is made up of 14 amino acids. The germline V gene has CDR1 MRHNA and CDR2 SNTAGT. Tumor samples were obtained before definitive surgery or chemotherapy. Points from the study as a whole: Repertoire similarity ranged about 0.1 to 0.85 between tumors of one patient. These tumor repertoires lack spatial information from bulk sequencing.

The sample comprised tumor tissue. This rearrangement joins TRBV6-4 to TRBJ2-2; D gene uncertain. The clonotype was recovered from a human donor with high-grade serous ovarian cancer. CDR3 nucleotide sequence: TGTGCCAGCAGTGTAGAGGTTAACACCGGGGAGCTGTTTTTT. Residues: CASSVEVNTGELFF.